These 22 T cell receptor beta chains originate from one sample sequenced in a study of OX40 agonist ivuxolimab in advanced cancers. Data came from immunoSEQ multiplex PCR; TCRdb stores just in-frame clones and leaves some out. The sample lists fewer than 90,000 clones, approximately 86% occurring once. The source material was CD4+ or CD8+ T cells sorted from blood, sampled in a trial of the OX40 agonist ivuxolimab. All receptors come from an adult with an advanced solid tumor such as melanoma, head and neck, liver or kidney cancer.

The CDR3 protein is CARRQGSDYEQYF. DNA of the CDR3: TGTGCCAGACGACAGGGTTCCGATTACGAGCAGTACTTC. This sequence joins TRBV7-3 and TRBJ2-7; TRBD1 matches 7 bases. Trimming removed 9 bases from V and 4 bases from J; junction bases left unmatched: 9. The CDR3 loop spans 13 amino acids. Germline values: CDR1 SGHTA, CDR2 FQGTGA.

This clone was seen only once. The chain has TRBV7-7 and TRBJ2-3; D uncertain. The CDR3 is 14 residues long. Germline lookup yields CDR1 SSHAT and CDR2 FNYEAQ (reference sequence). V was trimmed by 3 bases and J by 2 bases, leaving 9 bases between them. This CDR3 reads CASSFGLSTDTQYF. The CDR3 region has the DNA TGTGCCAGCAGCTTTGGGCTATCCACAGATACGCAGTATTTT.

In DNA, the CDR3 is TGTGCCAGCAGTTTACAGGGTTCGTCTAACTATGGCTACACCTTC. This translates into CASSLQGSSNYGYTF. The V and J genes are TRBV28 and TRBJ1-2; D may be TRBD1 (5 bases). CDR1 and CDR2 from the germline V gene are MDHEN and SYDVKM. This CDR3 spans 15 amino acids. Trimming removed 2 bases at V and 0 bases at J, with 10 bases between.

The chain employs TRBV6-5 and TRBJ1-6; D might be TRBD1 (5 bases). CDR1 and CDR2 from the germline V gene are MNHEY and SVGAGI. This CDR3 comprises 13 residues. The ends were cut back, 7 bases at V and 10 bases at J, with 14 bases in the middle. CDR3 coding DNA: TGTGCCAGCAAACCCAGGGCGCTCTCACCCCTCCACTTT. Its translation: CASKPRALSPLHF.

CDR3 DNA sequence: TGTGCCAGCAGCTCGACAGGAGACAATGAGCAGTTCTTC. Translating gives CASSSTGDNEQFF. The rearrangement joins TRBV7-7 to TRBJ2-1; possibly TRBD1 for D (6 bases). V lost 4 bases and J 5 bases, leaving 9 bases between the germline ends. From germline, CDR1 is SSHAT and CDR2 FNYEAQ (reference sequence). The CDR3 extends over 13 amino acids.

The chain recombines TRBV7-9 with TRBJ2-1; 7 positions match TRBD2. Trimming removed 5 bases from V and 12 bases from J; junction bases left unmatched: 10. Germline CDR1 and CDR2: SEHNR and FQNEAQ (reference sequence). This CDR3 region has 13 residues. CDR3 sequence: CASSRLWEGGQFF. As DNA, the CDR3 is TGTGCCAGCAGCCGCCTATGGGAGGGAGGGCAGTTCTTC.

The genes are TRBV29-1 and TRBJ2-2; 9 bases map to TRBD2. The V segment lost 6 bases and the J segment 2 bases; nucleotides outside the gene matches: 1. The CDR3 runs to 13 residues. From germline, CDR1 is SQVTM and CDR2 ANQGSEA. CDR3 region: CSVRGGNTGELFF. For the CDR3, the DNA is TGCAGCGTGCGGGGGGGTAACACCGGGGAGCTGTTTTTT.

CDR3 sequence reads: CASSLNSGRSEQYF. The CDR3 DNA reads as TGTGCCAGCAGCTTAAATAGCGGGAGGAGTGAGCAGTACTTC. V and J are TRBV7-6 and TRBJ2-7; 10 positions match TRBD2. V was clipped by 2 bases and J by 7 bases; unmatched bases: 5. The CDR3 totals 14 residues. Germline assignment: CDR1 SGHVS and CDR2 FNYEAQ.

The CDR3 loop is CASSDYRGPDTQYF. The CDR3 DNA is TGTGCCAGCAGTGATTACAGGGGGCCCGATACGCAGTATTTT. The genes are TRBV25-1 and TRBJ2-3; 9 positions match TRBD1. Germline values: CDR1 MGHDK, CDR2 SYGVNS. Losses at the gene ends were 3 bases for V and 6 bases for J; bases not matched to a gene: 4. CDR3 length: 14 residues.

The V gene is TRBV5-1, the J gene TRBJ2-5, with D possibly being TRBD1 or TRBD2 (5 bases each). The germline CDR1 and CDR2 sequences are SGHRS and YFSETQ. There are 13 residues in the CDR3. Trimming stripped 6 bases from V and 2 bases from J, with 11 bases between. CDR3 DNA sequence: TGCGCCAGCATGGCAGGGAGACAAGAGACCCAGTACTTC. It codes for CASMAGRQETQYF.

The chain recombines TRBV6-5 with TRBJ1-4, with D unresolved. The CDR3 totals 14 residues. Germline V lookup: CDR1 MNHEY, CDR2 SVGAGI. The V end lost 0 bases, the J end lost 2 bases, and 4 bases lay between the germline ends. The CDR3 DNA is TGTGCCAGCAGTTACTCAAGGACTAATGAAAAACTGTTTTTT. This sequence encodes CASSYSRTNEKLFF.

In its sample, this clone ranks as medium-sized. The chain is built from TRBV19 and TRBJ1-3; tentative D call: TRBD1 (5 bases). Germline CDR1 LNHDA, CDR2 SQIVND (reference sequence). This CDR3 is 15 amino acids long. Trimming took off 6 bases at V and 4 bases at J, with 16 bases between the two ends. The CDR3 DNA follows: TGTGCCAGTAGCCAAAACACCGGGGCCGGAAACACCATATATTTT. Its translation: CASSQNTGAGNTIYF.

J is TRBJ2-2 and V is TRBV12-5; D possibly uses TRBD1 or TRBD2 (5 bases each). V was cut by 1 base and J by 5 bases, with 14 bases left in between. Germline CDR1 and CDR2: LGHNT and FRNRAP. CDR3 length: 16 amino acids. This CDR3 reads CASGLGGSSRTGELFF. In DNA form, the CDR3 reads TGTGCTAGTGGTTTGGGGGGGTCTTCTCGGACCGGGGAGCTGTTTTTT.

The rearrangement links TRBV6-1 to TRBJ1-2, with unresolved D. This CDR3 contains 10 residues. CDR1 is MNHNS and CDR2 is SASEGT in the germline V gene. Trimming cost V 10 bases and J 7 bases, with 10 bases left between them. CDR3 DNA sequence: TGTGCCACGTTTCGGTTTGGCTACACCTTC. Its translation is CATFRFGYTF.

This rearrangement joins TRBV5-6 to TRBJ1-1, with D hard to call. V lost 2 bases to trimming and J lost 5 bases, with 4 bases between them. This CDR3 has 11 residues. The germline gives CDR1 SGHDT, CDR2 YYEEEE. CDR3 residues: CASSLGTEAFF. In nucleotides, the CDR3 is TGTGCCAGCAGCTTAGGGACTGAAGCTTTCTTT.

The V and J genes are TRBV4-1 and TRBJ2-4; maybe TRBD2 (6 bases). The CDR3 covers 15 residues. The V and J ends lost 3 bases and 7 bases respectively, with 16 bases between them. Germline assignment: CDR1 MGHRA and CDR2 YSYEKL. The CDR3 protein is CASSQDSPGGNIQYF. In DNA, the CDR3 is TGCGCCAGCAGCCAGGACTCTCCCGGGGGTAACATTCAGTACTTC.

The rearrangement joins TRBV29-1 to TRBJ2-5, with 9 bases matching TRBD2. The trim removed 6 bases at V and 5 bases at J, leaving 4 bases unmatched. The CDR3 consists of 12 residues. Germline V CDR1 and CDR2: SQVTM, ANQGSEA. The CDR3, as DNA: TGCAGCGTCGCGGGGGGGGAGGAGACCCAGTACTTC. Translated: CSVAGGEETQYF.

This clone came up once. This sequence joins TRBV5-4 and TRBJ1-2; D ambiguous. Germline V gene lookup returns CDR1 SGHNT and CDR2 YYREEE (reference sequence). The CDR3 is made up of 14 amino acids. Trimming pared 3 bases from V and 9 bases from J, leaving 18 bases between. In DNA, the CDR3 is TGTGCCAGCAGCTCTGAGACCGGCCTAGTACGCTACACCTTC. Translated, it gives CASSSETGLVRYTF.

The V call is TRBV29-1, the J call TRBJ2-6; a weak D match, TRBD2 (7 bases). There are 16 residues in the CDR3. The V gene lost 0 bases and the J gene lost 1 base, with 10 bases spanning the gap. Germline assignment: CDR1 SQVTM and CDR2 ANQGSEA. As DNA, the CDR3 is TGCAGCGTTGAAGACAGGGGACTATCTGGGGCCAACGTCCTGACTTTC. This sequence encodes CSVEDRGLSGANVLTF.

The rearrangement uses TRBV28 and TRBJ2-7, with a tentative D call TRBD1 (7 bases). The CDR3 contains 16 residues. Trimming pared 2 bases from V and 4 bases from J, leaving 18 bases between. CDR1 is MDHEN and CDR2 is SYDVKM in the germline V gene. CDR3 in DNA: TGTGCCAGCAGTTTAAGGATGACAGGGAGGAGATACGAGCAGTACTTC. Encoded protein: CASSLRMTGRRYEQYF.

V gene TRBV5-1 combines with J gene TRBJ1-2; 7 bases are shared with TRBD1. There are 15 residues in the CDR3. V dropped 4 bases and J dropped 4; count of bases not matched to a gene: 10. Per the germline V gene, CDR1 is SGHRS and CDR2 is YFSETQ. CDR3 protein: CASSVEPGTVYGYTF. The CDR3 region has the DNA TGCGCCAGCAGCGTGGAGCCCGGGACAGTCTATGGCTACACCTTC.

The rearrangement links TRBV18 to TRBJ2-3; 8 nucleotides align to TRBD2. From germline, CDR1 is KGHSH and CDR2 LQKENI. This CDR3 has 15 amino acids. With V trimmed by 0 bases and J by 7 bases, 6 bases remained unmatched. CDR3 sequence (DNA): TGTGCCAGCTCACCACCGACGGGGGGGGCCTATACGCAGTATTTT. Residues: CASSPPTGGAYTQYF.